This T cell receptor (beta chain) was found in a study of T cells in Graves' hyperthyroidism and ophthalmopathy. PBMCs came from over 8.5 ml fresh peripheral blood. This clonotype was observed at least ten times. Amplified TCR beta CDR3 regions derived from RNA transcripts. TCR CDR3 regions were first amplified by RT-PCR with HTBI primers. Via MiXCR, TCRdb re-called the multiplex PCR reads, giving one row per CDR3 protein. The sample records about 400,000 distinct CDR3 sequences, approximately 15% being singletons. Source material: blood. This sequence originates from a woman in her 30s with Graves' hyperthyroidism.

The CDR3 region is CASSLRTGGAGQPQHF. CDR3 DNA: TGTGCCAGCAGCCTAAGGACAGGGGGCGCAGGACAGCCCCAGCATTTT. V is TRBV5-8 and J is TRBJ1-5, with 11 bases matching TRBD1. The germline V gene has CDR1 SGHTS and CDR2 YDEGEE. CDR3 length: 16 amino acids. With V trimmed by 4 bases and J by 7 bases, 10 bases remained unmatched.